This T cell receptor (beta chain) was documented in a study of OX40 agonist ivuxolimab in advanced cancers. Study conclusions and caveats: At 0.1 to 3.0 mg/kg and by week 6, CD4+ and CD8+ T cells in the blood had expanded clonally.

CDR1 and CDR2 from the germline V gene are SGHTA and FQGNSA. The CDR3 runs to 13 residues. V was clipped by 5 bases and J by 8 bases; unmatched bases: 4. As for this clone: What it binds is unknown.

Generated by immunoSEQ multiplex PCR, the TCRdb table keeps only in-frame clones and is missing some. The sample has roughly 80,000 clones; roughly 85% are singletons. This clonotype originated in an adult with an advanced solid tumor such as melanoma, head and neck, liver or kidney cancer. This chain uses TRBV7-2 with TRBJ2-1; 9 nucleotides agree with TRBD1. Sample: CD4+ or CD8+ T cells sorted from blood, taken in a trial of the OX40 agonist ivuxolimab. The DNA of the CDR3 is TGTGCCAGCAGCCAACAGGGGGCGGATGAGCAGTTCTTC. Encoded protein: CASSQQGADEQFF.